This passage covers 6 T cell receptor beta chains from one sample sequenced in a study of blood T cell repertoires in COVID-19. Sequencing was performed with immunoSEQ multiplex PCR; in TCRdb, only in-frame clones are kept and a portion is missing. Of 70,000 or so clones in the sample, roughly 79% were seen once. The sample was peripheral blood. All receptors come from a human donor in a cohort sampled during active COVID-19.

This clone was counted between two and nine times. This chain joins TRBV10-1 and TRBJ2-7, with D possibly being TRBD2 (6 bases). Germline V gene sequence: CDR1 WNHNN, CDR2 SYGVQD (reference sequence). Trimming removed 2 bases from V and 4 bases from J, with 12 bases in between. The CDR3 contains 14 residues. The CDR3 loop reads CASSEQIGRYEQYF. The CDR3 DNA sequence: TGCGCCAGCAGTGAGCAGATTGGGAGGTACGAGCAGTACTTC.

The V and J genes are TRBV19 and TRBJ2-3, with TRBD2 matching 10 bases. Trimming cost V 1 base and J 6 bases; bases outside gene matches: 4. Germline V gene lookup returns CDR1 LNHDA and CDR2 SQIVND (reference sequence). The CDR3 length is 15 residues. CDR3 DNA sequence: TGTGCCAGTAGTATAGGGACTAGCGGATCTGATACGCAGTATTTT. Translation: CASSIGTSGSDTQYF.

This clone was counted between two and nine times. The chain is built from TRBV18 and TRBJ2-2; possible D gene TRBD1, 6 bases. Germline V CDR1 and CDR2: KGHSH, LQKENI. Trimming shortened V by 3 bases and J by 0 bases, and 14 bases separated the two germline ends. This CDR3 spans 17 amino acids. CDR3 amino acids: CASSPWTDRANTGELFF. DNA of the CDR3: TGTGCCAGCTCACCCTGGACAGATCGGGCGAACACCGGGGAGCTGTTTTTT. Full variable domain (remainder filled in from reference TRBV18 and TRBJ2-2): NAGVMQNPRHLVRRRGQEARLRCSPMKGHSHVYWYRQLPEEGLKFMVYLQKENIIDESGMPKERFSAEFPKEGPSILRIQQVVRGDSAAYFCASSPWTDRANTGELFFGEGSRLTVL.

The V and J genes are TRBV29-1 and TRBJ2-7, with TRBD1 matching over 9 bases. The germline V gene has CDR1 SQVTM and CDR2 ANQGSEA. The ends lost 6 bases at V and 5 bases at J; junction bases unmatched: 14. This CDR3 region has 15 residues. The CDR3 coding sequence is TGCAGCGTCGGAACCGGGACAGGGAGGTGGGACGAGCAGTACTTC. This sequence encodes CSVGTGTGRWDEQYF.

The rearrangement uses TRBV28 and TRBJ1-1; 7 nucleotides match TRBD1. The CDR3 consists of 14 residues. Germline V gene sequence: CDR1 MDHEN, CDR2 SYDVKM. V lost 1 base and J lost 5; bases outside the gene matches: 4. The CDR3 region has the DNA TGTGCCAGCAGTTTATTGGCAGGGGGAACTGAAGCTTTCTTT. Its protein is CASSLLAGGTEAFF. Drawing the rest from reference TRBV28 and TRBJ1-1, the complete variable domain is DVKVTQSSRYLVKRTGEKVFLECVQDMDHENMFWYRQDPGLGLRLIYFSYDVKMKEKGDIPEGYSVSREKKERFSLILESASTNQTSMYLCASSLLAGGTEAFFGQGTRLTVV.

V and J are TRBV7-2 and TRBJ2-7, with 9 bases aligning to TRBD1. J lost 0 bases, V lost 7 bases, and 4 bases had no gene match. The CDR3 has 14 amino acids. Germline V gives CDR1 SGHTA, CDR2 FQGNSA. The CDR3 loop is CASTRDRVSYEQYF. The DNA of the CDR3 is TGTGCCAGCACTCGGGACAGGGTCTCCTACGAGCAGTACTTC.